This is a list of T cell receptor beta chains from one sample in a study of blood T cell repertoires in COVID-19. The data were produced by immunoSEQ multiplex PCR, yet TCRdb's version contains in-frame clones alone and is incomplete. The sample consists of 200,000 to 250,000 clones, under 90% of them appearing once. The material sequenced was PBMCs or T cells enriched from blood (not recorded which). The source is a middle-aged man who had recovered from COVID-19. Both conserved end residues are part of each CDR3. Only part of the rows carry a size: once, few, many, or a class if the clone is expanded.

v_gene	j_gene	abundance	CDR3aa
TRBV6-6	TRBJ2-1	NA	CASRPGSYNEQFF
TRBV15	TRBJ1-5	few	CATSRDPPRTGGYSQPQHF
TRBV27	TRBJ1-2	NA	CASSSTGADYGYTF
TRBV4-1	TRBJ2-7	NA	CASSHVTSKPYEQYF
TRBV30	TRBJ1-2	once	CAWSGANYGYTF
TRBV9	TRBJ1-6	once	CASRPGQNRSPLHF
TRBV10-3	TRBJ1-4	NA	CAIRRGGNEKLFF
TRBV3-1/TRBV3-2	TRBJ2-6	NA	CASSQEVHSGANVLTF
TRBV7-9	TRBJ1-2	once	CASSSARTGAGYTF
TRBV7-2	TRBJ1-1	NA	CASSLQSSLAEAFF
TRBV6-4	TRBJ1-2	NA	CASSSHNSYGYTF
TRBV4-3	TRBJ1-1	NA	CASSQDLGGLNTEAFF
TRBV10-3	TRBJ1-2	NA	CAISEPNPGLFYGYTF
TRBV28	TRBJ1-5	NA	CASVTGGNQPQHF
TRBV9	TRBJ1-2	NA	CASSVDRVQYGYTF
TRBV6-5	TRBJ2-1	NA	CASRRGGQGDSEQFF
TRBV7-9	TRBJ1-4	once	CASKGTGGEKLFF
TRBV3-1/TRBV3-2	TRBJ2-3	NA	CASSRWAGSTDTQYF
TRBV29-1	TRBJ1-2	NA	CSAETGYGYTF
TRBV7-2	TRBJ2-7	few	CAGGIAGAPHEQYF
TRBV5-1	TRBJ2-3	NA	CASSLEAGGSTDTQYF
TRBV9	TRBJ2-7	NA	CASSVDNHEQYF
TRBV9	TRBJ2-1	NA	CASSVGGSTYNEQFF
TRBV27	TRBJ1-1	NA	CASKRDRTTEAFF
TRBV3-1/TRBV3-2	TRBJ2-3	NA	CASSQDLWRGSTDTQYF
TRBV11-3	TRBJ2-2	NA	CASSWGDYTGELFF
TRBV6-2/TRBV6-3	TRBJ2-1	NA	CASSSIAGVSYNEQFF
TRBV7-8	TRBJ2-7	NA	CASSLRAGYTYEQYF
TRBV4-2	TRBJ1-1	NA	CASSQGGIEGQGATVAFF
TRBV11-2	TRBJ2-1	NA	CASRALAGGPNNEQFF
TRBV6-2/TRBV6-3	TRBJ1-1	NA	CASSPHRDRGGTEAFF
TRBV3-1/TRBV3-2	TRBJ2-3	NA	CASSQEHRGIPDTQYF
TRBV6-2/TRBV6-3	TRBJ2-3	NA	CASSSLAGITDTQYF
TRBV2	TRBJ1-2	once	CASSWDSGIYGYTF
TRBV18	TRBJ1-5	NA	CASSPGDRGNQPQHF
TRBV18	TRBJ1-4	NA	CASSRGQGGTNEKLFF
TRBV29-1	TRBJ1-2	NA	CSVEDRGRGAPGYTF
TRBV29-1	TRBJ1-2	once	CSVDNQGAGGYTF
TRBV30	TRBJ1-1	NA	CAWSVGRSNTEAFF
TRBV7-2	TRBJ2-7	NA	CASSLNSNEQYF
TRBV5-1	TRBJ2-4	NA	CASSPDTVRAKNIQYF
TRBV12-3/TRBV12-4	TRBJ2-7	NA	CASSARGHEQYF
TRBV12-3/TRBV12-4	TRBJ2-5	NA	CAVAQGVEETQYF
TRBV11-3	TRBJ1-1	NA	CASSLSGSGTEAFF
TRBV9	TRBJ2-7	NA	CASSVGGSSYEQYF
TRBV5-4	TRBJ2-2	NA	CASSLWQGMTGELFF
TRBV5-1	TRBJ1-2	few	CASSLVDRGIYGYTF
TRBV14	TRBJ2-2	NA	CASSQGRVGELFF
TRBV19	TRBJ1-5	few	CASSIPTGGGNQPQHF
TRBV11-2	TRBJ2-1	NA	CASSSTSGGNNEQFF